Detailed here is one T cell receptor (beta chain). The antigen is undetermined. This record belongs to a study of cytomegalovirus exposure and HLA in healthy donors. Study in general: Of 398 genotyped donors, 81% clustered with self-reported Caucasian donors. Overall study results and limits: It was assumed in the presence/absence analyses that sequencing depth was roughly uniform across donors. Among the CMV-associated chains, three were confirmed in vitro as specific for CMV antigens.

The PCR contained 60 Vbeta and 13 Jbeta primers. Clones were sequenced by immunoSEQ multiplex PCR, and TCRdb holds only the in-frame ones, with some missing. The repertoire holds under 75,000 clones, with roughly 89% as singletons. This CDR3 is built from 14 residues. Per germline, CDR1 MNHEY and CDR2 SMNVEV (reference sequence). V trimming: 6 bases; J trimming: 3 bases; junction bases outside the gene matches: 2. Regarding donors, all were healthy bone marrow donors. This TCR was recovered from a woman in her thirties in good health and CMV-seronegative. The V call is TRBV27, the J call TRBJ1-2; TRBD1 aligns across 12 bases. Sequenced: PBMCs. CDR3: CASRGTGGDYGYTF. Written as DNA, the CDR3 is TGTGCCAGCAGGGGGACAGGGGGCGACTATGGCTACACCTTC.